This passage covers 16 T cell receptor beta chains from one sample sequenced in a study of control samples from healthy donors and cancer patients. Assay used: immunoSEQ multiplex PCR; TCRdb lists only in-frame clones, some missing. The repertoire includes tens of thousands of clones, roughly nine tenths of them detected once, and roughly 0.9% sits in the top ten. The sample comprised blood. The receptors stem from a woman younger than 45 in good health.

V gene TRBV5-4 combines with J gene TRBJ2-3; maybe TRBD2 (6 bases). The V end was cut by 0 bases, the J end by 3 bases, with 8 bases between. Germline V gives CDR1 SGHNT, CDR2 YYREEE (reference sequence). The CDR3 is 14 amino acids. CDR3 sequence reads: CASSLGLVTDTQYF. DNA of the CDR3: TGTGCCAGCAGCTTGGGACTAGTGACAGATACGCAGTATTTT.

This chain links TRBV5-4 with TRBJ2-2; TRBD2 agrees at 7 bases. The ends lost 2 bases at V and 1 base at J; junction bases unmatched: 5. CDR1 and CDR2 from the germline V gene are SGHNT and YYREEE (reference sequence). The CDR3 loop spans 16 amino acids. Here the CDR3 reads CASSFGPGGNTGELFF. CDR3 nucleotides: TGTGCCAGCAGCTTCGGTCCGGGGGGGAACACCGGGGAGCTGTTTTTT.

This CDR3 is CVRSLETGLNSPLHF. Written as DNA, the CDR3 is TGTGTCAGAAGCTTAGAGACAGGGCTTAATTCACCCCTCCACTTT. The rearrangement joins TRBV7-5 to TRBJ1-6; the D segment call TRBD1 is taken from the table without a DNA check. TRBV7-5 is flagged as a pseudogene. The CDR3 is 15 amino acids.

V and J are TRBV7-9 and TRBJ1-1; D is undetermined. Germline V gene lookup returns CDR1 SEHNR and CDR2 FQNEAQ (reference sequence). The CDR3 spans 10 residues. V was shortened by 5 bases and J by 7 bases, with 5 bases between the two germline ends. The CDR3 nucleotides are TGTGCCAGCAGCCGTGTTGAAGCTTTCTTT. Its translation: CASSRVEAFF.

The chain couples TRBV19 to TRBJ1-3; D might be TRBD1 (5 bases). The germline V and J ends were trimmed by 3 bases and 2 bases, with 11 bases remaining between them. The CDR3 extends over 15 amino acids. Looked up from germline, CDR1 is LNHDA and CDR2 is SQIVND (reference sequence). CDR3 sequence: CASSIPTGPGNTIYF. The DNA for the CDR3 is TGTGCCAGTAGTATTCCAACAGGACCTGGAAACACCATATATTTT.

This sequence joins TRBV18 and TRBJ1-3; D is uncertain. Germline V gene lookup returns CDR1 KGHSH and CDR2 LQKENI. This CDR3 comprises 15 residues. V was pared by 6 bases and J by 1 base, with 13 bases between. Here the CDR3 DNA reads TGTGCCAGCTCTCGACCGGGCGCTTCTGGAAACACCATATATTTT. This encodes CASSRPGASGNTIYF.

The chain carries TRBV5-1 and TRBJ2-1; TRBD2 matches 7 bases. This CDR3 contains 15 residues. CDR1 is SGHRS, CDR2 YFSETQ, per germline. J gave up 6 bases and V 3 bases, and 9 bases lay outside the gene matches. The DNA for the CDR3 is TGCGCCAGCAGCTCAATAAGTTCGGGGGGCAATGAGCAGTTCTTC. Encoded protein: CASSSISSGGNEQFF.

The chain uses TRBV19 and TRBJ2-3; TRBD2 aligns across 9 bases. This CDR3 contains 14 residues. The trim removed 6 bases at V and 2 bases at J, leaving 3 bases unmatched. The V gene's germline CDR1 is LNHDA and CDR2 SQIVND (reference sequence). The CDR3 sequence: CASSAGGFTDTQYF. CDR3 sequence (DNA): TGTGCCAGTAGCGCGGGGGGGTTCACAGATACGCAGTATTTT.

V and J are TRBV5-8 and TRBJ1-5, with D possibly being TRBD1 (6 bases). The CDR3 is 16 residues long. The ends were cut back, 4 bases at V and 6 bases at J, with 20 bases in the middle. The V gene's germline CDR1 is SGHTS and CDR2 YDEGEE. As DNA, the CDR3 is TGTGCCAGCAGCCGTCGAGCCAACAGGGTCGGTCAGCCCCAGCATTTT. It specifies CASSRRANRVGQPQHF.

The gene calls are TRBV9 and TRBJ1-5; D remains unclear. V lost 4 bases, J lost 5 bases, and 10 bases lay in between. Germline CDR1 and CDR2: SGDLS and YYNGEE. CDR3 length equals 13 residues. This chain's CDR3 is CASSPVPYQPQHF. CDR3 nucleotide sequence: TGTGCCAGCAGCCCCGTCCCCTATCAGCCCCAGCATTTT.

This chain links TRBV9 with TRBJ2-2; no firm D call. Germline CDR1 reads SGDLS; CDR2 reads YYNGEE. CDR3 length equals 13 residues. Trimming removed 7 bases at V and 4 bases at J, with 11 bases between. Here the CDR3 reads CASAVSGTGELFF. The CDR3 DNA reads TGTGCCAGCGCCGTCAGTGGCACCGGGGAGCTGTTTTTT.

The chain is built from TRBV6-5 and TRBJ1-3; TRBD1 is a possible D gene (5 bases). This CDR3 has 14 amino acids. Trimming cost V 8 bases and J 0 bases, with 11 bases left between them. CDR1 and CDR2 (germline): MNHEY, SVGAGI. The CDR3 spells CASSTGGSGNTIYF. DNA for the CDR3: TGTGCCAGCTCTACAGGTGGCTCTGGAAACACCATATATTTT.

Here the CDR3 DNA reads TGTGCCAGCAGTCTGACCACGACCGGGCTGTTTTTT. It codes for CASSLTTTGLFF. The chain uses TRBV12-3 or TRBV12-4 and TRBJ2-2; no clear D. The CDR3 consists of 12 residues. The V and J ends lost 5 bases and 13 bases respectively, with 14 bases between them.

CDR3 loop: CASSPTGTDTQYF. CDR3 nucleotide sequence: TGTGCCAGCTCACCGACAGGCACAGATACGCAGTATTTT. J is TRBJ2-3 and V is TRBV18; TRBD1 is a possible D gene (5 bases). Germline V CDR1 and CDR2: KGHSH, LQKENI. V lost 3 bases and J lost 1, with 5 bases in between. The CDR3 is 13 residues long.

The gene calls are TRBV4-1 and TRBJ1-5; a possible D gene is TRBD1 (5 bases). CDR3 size: 17 residues. Per the germline V gene, CDR1 is MGHRA and CDR2 is YSYEKL. Deletions cut 2 bases from V and 3 bases from J, with 17 bases between. Here the CDR3 reads CASSQFIGALLNQPQHF. Written as DNA, the CDR3 is TGCGCCAGCAGCCAATTTATCGGGGCCCTTCTCAATCAGCCCCAGCATTTT.

This chain links TRBV6-6 with TRBJ2-7; D perhaps matches TRBD2 (5 bases). CDR1 MNHNY and CDR2 SVGAGI come from the germline V gene (reference sequence). The germline V and J ends were trimmed by 2 bases and 6 bases, with 17 bases remaining between them. There are 15 residues in the CDR3. The CDR3 bases are TGTGCCAGCAGTTACATCGCGGGCCGGCGGGTCGAGCAGTACTTC. It specifies CASSYIAGRRVEQYF.